One and the same sample provided the 8 T cell receptor beta chains below, sequenced in a study of blood T cell repertoires in COVID-19. Sequencing used immunoSEQ multiplex PCR; TCRdb keeps in-frame clones, though not all of them. The sample gives 240,000 or so clones, about 86% of which show up once; 2.5% to 3.5% is in the top ten. The sequenced material came from peripheral blood. These receptor sequences come from a woman aged 25 to 39 who had recovered from COVID-19.

The V and J genes are TRBV14 and TRBJ1-1; D is uncertain. Germline CDR1 SGHDN, CDR2 FVKESK. V dropped 3 bases and J dropped 3 bases, with 17 bases sitting between them. The CDR3 is made up of 16 amino acids. CDR3 loop: CASSQEDFFPDTEAFF. CDR3 nucleotides: TGTGCCAGCAGCCAGGAGGACTTCTTTCCGGACACTGAAGCTTTCTTT.

V and J are TRBV5-1 and TRBJ2-1; 7 bases line up with TRBD2. V dropped 0 bases and J dropped 2; count of bases not matched to a gene: 8. The CDR3 contains 17 residues. Germline V lookup: CDR1 SGHRS, CDR2 YFSETQ. Here the CDR3 DNA reads TGCGCCAGCAGCTTGGAGCGGGGAGGGAGGACCTACAATGAGCAGTTCTTC. It specifies CASSLERGGRTYNEQFF.

The chain recombines TRBV5-4 with TRBJ2-7, with D tentatively TRBD2 (6 bases). CDR3 size: 15 residues. Trimming stripped 1 base from V and 4 bases from J, with 15 bases between. CDR1 is SGHNT and CDR2 is YYREEE in the germline V gene (reference sequence). CDR3 amino acids: CASSLTGGAPYEQYF. CDR3 nucleotides: TGTGCCAGCAGCTTGACAGGCGGGGCGCCGTACGAGCAGTACTTC.

This chain joins TRBV27 and TRBJ2-3; 7 bases match TRBD1. J lost 4 bases, V lost 4 bases, and 8 bases had no gene match. This CDR3 is 15 amino acids long. Germline CDR1 is MNHEY and CDR2 is SMNVEV (reference sequence). CDR3 nucleotides: TGTGCCAGCAGTTCCGGGACAGCAAGACCAGATACGCAGTATTTT. Amino acid sequence: CASSSGTARPDTQYF.

V and J are TRBV5-1 and TRBJ1-2; TRBD1 might be the D (5 bases). The CDR3 loop spans 14 amino acids. In germline, CDR1 is SGHRS, CDR2 YFSETQ. V was trimmed by 4 bases and J by 4 bases, leaving 14 bases between them. CDR3 amino acids: CASSRLGQGYGYTF. The CDR3 DNA reads TGCGCCAGCAGCCGTCTGGGCCAGGGCTATGGCTACACCTTC.

The chain has TRBV9 and TRBJ2-3; the match to TRBD2 covers 14 bases. The CDR3 is made up of 15 amino acids. Unmatched junction bases numbered 6, after V lost 6 bases and J lost 6 bases. The germline V gene encodes CDR1 SGDLS and CDR2 YYNGEE. The CDR3 spells CASTSTSGGADTQYF. As DNA, the CDR3 is TGTGCCAGCACCTCGACTAGCGGGGGGGCCGATACGCAGTATTTT.

In its sample, this clone was seen once. The rearrangement joins TRBV6-6 to TRBJ1-1, with D maybe TRBD1 (5 bases). Per the germline V gene, CDR1 is MNHNY and CDR2 is SVGAGI (reference sequence). The length of the CDR3 is 15 residues. The V and J ends lost 6 bases and 0 bases respectively, with 14 bases between them. The CDR3 sequence is CASSSLEGLNTEAFF. The CDR3, as DNA: TGTGCCAGCAGCTCTTTGGAGGGGTTGAACACTGAAGCTTTCTTT.

The chain has TRBV5-1 and TRBJ2-5; 9 bases agree with TRBD1. Germline lookup yields CDR1 SGHRS and CDR2 YFSETQ. This CDR3 is built from 16 residues. V shed 0 bases and J 0 bases; nucleotides not matched to a gene: 3. Here the CDR3 reads CASSLAGTGYQETQYF. DNA of the CDR3: TGCGCCAGCAGCTTGGCCGGGACAGGGTACCAAGAGACCCAGTACTTC.